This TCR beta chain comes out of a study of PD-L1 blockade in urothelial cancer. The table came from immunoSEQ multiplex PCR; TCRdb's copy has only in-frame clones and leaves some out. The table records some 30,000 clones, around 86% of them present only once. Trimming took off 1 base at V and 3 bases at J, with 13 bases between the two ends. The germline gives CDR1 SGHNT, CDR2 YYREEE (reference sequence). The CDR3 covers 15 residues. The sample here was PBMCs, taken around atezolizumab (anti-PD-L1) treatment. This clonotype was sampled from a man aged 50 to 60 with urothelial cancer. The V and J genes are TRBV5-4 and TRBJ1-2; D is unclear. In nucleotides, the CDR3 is TGTGCCAGCAGCTTGTCCAGGCTCGGGGACTATGGCTACACCTTC. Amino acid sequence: CASSLSRLGDYGYTF.